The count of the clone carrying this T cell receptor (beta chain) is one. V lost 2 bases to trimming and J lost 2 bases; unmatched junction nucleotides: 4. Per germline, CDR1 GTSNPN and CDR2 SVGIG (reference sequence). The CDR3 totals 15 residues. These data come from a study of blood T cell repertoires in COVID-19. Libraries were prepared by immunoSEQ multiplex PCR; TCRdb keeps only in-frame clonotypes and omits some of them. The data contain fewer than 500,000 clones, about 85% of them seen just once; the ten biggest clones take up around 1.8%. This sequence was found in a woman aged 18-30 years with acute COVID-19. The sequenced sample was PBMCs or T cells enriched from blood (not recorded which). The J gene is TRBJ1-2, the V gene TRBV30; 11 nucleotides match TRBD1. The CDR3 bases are TGTGCCTGGAGTCAAGGGACAGGGGGGAACTATGGCTACACCTTC. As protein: CAWSQGTGGNYGYTF.